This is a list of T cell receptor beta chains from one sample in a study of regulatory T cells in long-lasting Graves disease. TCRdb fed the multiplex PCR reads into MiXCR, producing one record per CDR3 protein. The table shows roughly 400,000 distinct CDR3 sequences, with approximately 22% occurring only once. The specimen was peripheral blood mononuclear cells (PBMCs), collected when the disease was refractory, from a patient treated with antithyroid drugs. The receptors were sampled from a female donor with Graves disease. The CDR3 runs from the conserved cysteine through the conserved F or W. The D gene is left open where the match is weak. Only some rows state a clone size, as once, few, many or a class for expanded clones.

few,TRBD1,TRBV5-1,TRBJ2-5,CASSLEGALQETQYF,TGCGCCAGCAGCTTGGAGGGGGCTCTCCAAGAGACCCAGTACTTC
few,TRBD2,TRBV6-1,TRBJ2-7,CASSIGLAGVGEQYF,TGTGCCAGCAGCATCGGACTAGCGGGAGTCGGCGAGCAGTACTTC
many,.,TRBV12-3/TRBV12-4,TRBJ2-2,CASWATVTGELFF,TGTGCCAGTTGGGCCACCGTCACCGGGGAGCTGTTTTTT
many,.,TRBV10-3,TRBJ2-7,CAISADLYEQYF,TGTGCCATCAGTGCTGACCTCTACGAGCAGTACTTC
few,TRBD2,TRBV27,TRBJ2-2,CASLPAGGDTGELFF,TGTGCCAGCCTCCCGGCGGGAGGGGATACCGGGGAGCTGTTTTTT
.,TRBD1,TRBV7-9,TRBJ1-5,CASSGRTGLNQPQHF,TGTGCCAGCAGCGGTCGGACAGGGCTAAATCAGCCCCAGCATTTT
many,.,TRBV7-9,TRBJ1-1,CASSFSTGSNTEAFF,TGTGCCAGCAGCTTCAGCACAGGATCGAACACTGAAGCTTTCTTT
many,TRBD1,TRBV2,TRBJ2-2,CASSDRGGGTGELFF,TGTGCCAGCAGTGATCGAGGGGGCGGCACCGGGGAGCTGTTTTTT
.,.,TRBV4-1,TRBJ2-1,CASSQPRIGHEQFF,TGCGCCAGCAGCCAACCCCGGATTGGGCATGAGCAGTTCTTC
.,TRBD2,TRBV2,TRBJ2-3,CASSFSGGLGTDTQYF,TGTGCCAGCAGCTTCTCCGGTGGACTAGGCACAGATACGCAGTATTTT
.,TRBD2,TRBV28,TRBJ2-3,CASRRGTSDTQYF,TGTGCCAGCAGGCGAGGGACTAGCGATACGCAGTATTTT
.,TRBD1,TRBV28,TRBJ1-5,CASSLDRGLGNQPQHF,TGTGCCAGCAGTTTAGACAGGGGGCTTGGGAATCAGCCCCAGCATTTT
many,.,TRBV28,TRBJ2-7,CASSSHPGRALDEQYF,TGTGCCAGCAGTTCACACCCAGGGCGGGCTCTGGACGAGCAGTACTTC
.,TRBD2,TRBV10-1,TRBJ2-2,CASSGRGGPNTGELFF,TGCGCCAGCAGTGGCCGCGGGGGGCCCAACACCGGGGAGCTGTTTTTT
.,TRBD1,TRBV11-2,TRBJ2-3,CASSLRPGTGQRDTQYF,TGTGCCAGCAGCTTAAGGCCCGGGACAGGGCAGCGAGATACGCAGTATTTT
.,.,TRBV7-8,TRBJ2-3,CASSLANSKDTQYF,TGTGCCAGCAGCTTAGCTAATTCGAAAGATACGCAGTATTTT
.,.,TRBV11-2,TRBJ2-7,CASSLDLGSYEQYF,TGTGCCAGCAGCTTAGATCTTGGCAGCTACGAGCAGTACTTC
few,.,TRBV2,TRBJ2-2,CASSERWDGTGELFF,TGTGCCAGCAGTGAGAGGTGGGACGGCACCGGGGAGCTGTTTTTT
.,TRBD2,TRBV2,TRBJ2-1,CASSGLAGVWGQINEQFF,TGTGCCAGCAGCGGACTAGCGGGAGTGTGGGGGCAGATCAATGAGCAGTTCTTC
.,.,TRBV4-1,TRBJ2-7,CASSQDKDSAPFYEQYF,TGCGCCAGCAGCCAAGATAAGGACTCCGCACCCTTCTACGAGCAGTACTTC
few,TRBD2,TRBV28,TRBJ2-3,CASSMTSGRLPSTDTQYF,TGTGCCAGCAGCATGACTAGCGGGAGGCTTCCTAGCACAGATACGCAGTATTTT
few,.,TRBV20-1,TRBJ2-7,CSAPPLAGAYEQYF,TGCAGTGCTCCTCCCCTGGCAGGAGCCTACGAGCAGTACTTC
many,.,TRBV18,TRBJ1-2,CASSPSDGYTF,TGTGCCAGCTCACCGAGCGACGGCTACACCTTC
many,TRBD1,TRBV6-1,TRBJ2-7,CASRRQGSPYEQYF,TGTGCCAGCAGGAGACAGGGGAGTCCCTACGAGCAGTACTTC
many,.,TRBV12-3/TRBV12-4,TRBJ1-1,CASSSFRDEAFF,TGTGCCAGCAGTTCCTTTAGGGATGAAGCTTTCTTT
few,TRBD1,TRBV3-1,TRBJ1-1,CASSYGQARDTEAFF,TGTGCCAGCAGCTACGGACAGGCGCGGGACACTGAAGCTTTCTTT
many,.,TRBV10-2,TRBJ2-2,CASSEWKGGSNTGELFF,TGCGCCAGCAGCGAGTGGAAGGGAGGTTCGAACACCGGGGAGCTGTTTTTT
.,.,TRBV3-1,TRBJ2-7,CASSQDITDLGIGQYF,TGTGCCAGCAGCCAAGATATCACGGACCTGGGGATCGGGCAGTACTTC
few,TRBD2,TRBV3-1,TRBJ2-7,CASSQDLPGGGEGEQYF,TGTGCCAGCAGCCAAGATTTGCCCGGAGGAGGGGAGGGCGAGCAGTACTTC
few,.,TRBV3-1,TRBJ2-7,CASSQDLLAGGEDKQYF,TGTGCCAGCAGCCAAGATCTCTTGGCGGGTGGGGAGGACAAGCAGTACTTC
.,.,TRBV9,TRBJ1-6,CASSVGGPASPLHF,TGTGCCAGCAGCGTAGGAGGGCCGGCTTCACCCCTCCACTTT
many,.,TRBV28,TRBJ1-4,CAIRSSGDGDEKLFF,TGTGCCATTAGGTCATCAGGAGACGGCGATGAAAAACTGTTTTTT
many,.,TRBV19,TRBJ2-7,CASSIGGSSYEQYF,TGTGCCAGTAGTATTGGGGGTAGCTCCTACGAGCAGTACTTC
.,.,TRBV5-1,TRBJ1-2,CASSLPESYGHTF,TGCGCCAGCAGCTTGCCGGAGAGCTATGGCCACACCTTC
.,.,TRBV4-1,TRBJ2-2,CASSQVEEATGELFF,TGCGCCAGCAGCCAAGTGGAGGAGGCGACCGGGGAGCTGTTTTTT
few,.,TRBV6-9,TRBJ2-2,CASSYGGSEVVTGELFF,TGTGCCAGCAGTTACGGCGGATCAGAGGTAGTCACCGGGGAGCTGTTTTTT
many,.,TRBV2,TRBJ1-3,CASKQGTGNTIYF,TGTGCCAGTAAACAGGGAACTGGAAACACCATATATTTT
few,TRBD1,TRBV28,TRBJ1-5,CASSAPGTGWGNQPQHF,TGTGCCAGCAGTGCCCCCGGGACAGGGTGGGGCAATCAGCCCCAGCATTTT
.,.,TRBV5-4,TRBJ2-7,CASSYGRLGEDEQYF,TGTGCCAGCAGCTACGGCCGGCTCGGGGAGGACGAGCAGTACTTC
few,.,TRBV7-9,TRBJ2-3,CASSQSGPSTDTQYF,TGTGCCAGCAGCCAAAGCGGGCCTAGCACAGATACGCAGTATTTT
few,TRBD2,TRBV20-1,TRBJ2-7,CSASRRAGGWYF,TGCAGTGCTTCTCGTAGAGCGGGAGGGTGGTACTTC
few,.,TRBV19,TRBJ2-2,CASSKILGTGELFF,TGTGCCAGTAGTAAGATACTGGGCACCGGGGAGCTGTTTTTT
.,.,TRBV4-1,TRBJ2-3,CASSQEPAINTDTQYF,TGCGCCAGCAGCCAAGAACCAGCTATCAACACAGATACGCAGTATTTT
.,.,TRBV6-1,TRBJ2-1,CASSEVLEQFF,TGTGCCAGCAGTGAAGTACTTGAGCAGTTCTTC
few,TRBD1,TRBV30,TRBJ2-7,CALWDRGYNEQYF,TGTGCCTTATGGGACAGGGGATACAACGAGCAGTACTTC